The 6 T cell receptor beta chains given below trace back to one sample, sequenced in a study of OX40 agonist ivuxolimab in advanced cancers. Produced via immunoSEQ multiplex PCR; TCRdb's table is partial and in-frame only. Of some 85,000 clones detected, roughly 90% appear once; the ten largest clones hold 2% to 2.5%. Here the sequenced sample was CD4+ or CD8+ T cells sorted from blood, taken in a trial of the OX40 agonist ivuxolimab. Receptors originate from an adult with an advanced solid tumor such as melanoma, head and neck, liver or kidney cancer.

The chain links TRBV6-1 to TRBJ1-4; D is ambiguous. The V gene's germline CDR1 is MNHNS and CDR2 SASEGT. There are 15 residues in the CDR3. V lost 1 base, J lost 10 bases, and 16 bases lay in between. Here the CDR3 DNA reads TGTGCCAGCAGTGAAGTGCCAGCAACGATCCGAAAACTGTTTTTT. Translated, it gives CASSEVPATIRKLFF.

V and J are TRBV6-5 and TRBJ2-1; 9 positions agree with TRBD2. Trimming at V came to 0 bases and at J to 7 bases, leaving 4 bases not matched to a gene. Germline assignment: CDR1 MNHEY and CDR2 SVGAGI. This CDR3 region has 15 residues. As DNA, the CDR3 is TGTGCCAGCAGTTACTCTAGCGGGAGATGGAATGAGCAGTTCTTC. Its protein is CASSYSSGRWNEQFF.

V gene TRBV11-3 combines with J gene TRBJ2-7, with 8 bases aligning to TRBD2. CDR3 length equals 15 residues. J was trimmed by 5 bases and V by 0 bases; bases with no gene match: 6. CDR1 and CDR2 (germline): SGHNT, YENEEA. CDR3 DNA: TGTGCCAGCAGCTTAGAGGAGACTAGCGCCAACGAGCAGTACTTC. Translating gives CASSLEETSANEQYF.

V and J are TRBV28 and TRBJ2-7; D not resolved. V gave up 6 bases and J gave up 6 bases, with 15 bases separating them. The CDR3 totals 13 residues. CDR1 and CDR2 (germline): MDHEN, SYDVKM. The CDR3 is CASRPWGSSEQYF. In DNA form, the CDR3 reads TGTGCCAGCAGACCATGGGGTAGTAGCGAGCAGTACTTC.

This rearrangement joins TRBV19 to TRBJ2-5; 7 positions match TRBD1. The J call may be in error: the DNA end matches TRBJ2-7 better. The germline V gene encodes CDR1 LNHDA and CDR2 SQIVND (reference sequence). This CDR3 contains 13 residues. The CDR3 DNA follows: TGTGCCAGTAGACGGACAGGAGCCTACGAGCAGTACTTC. Its translation: CASRRTGAYEQYF.

The CDR3 spells CASKEASSYNEQFF. CDR3 nucleotide sequence: TGTGCCAGCAAGGAGGCTAGCTCCTACAATGAGCAGTTCTTC. This chain uses TRBV2 with TRBJ2-1, with a weak D call TRBD2 (5 bases). Trimming cost V 7 bases and J 0 bases, with 10 bases left between them. This CDR3 is built from 14 residues. Germline V lookup: CDR1 SNHLY, CDR2 FYNNEI.